These 8 T cell receptor beta chains originate from one sample sequenced in a study of blood T cell repertoires in COVID-19. Using immunoSEQ multiplex PCR, the repertoire was profiled, and TCRdb retains in-frame clones only, with some absent. The data contain 150,000 to 200,000 clones, around nine tenths of them seen just once; the ten biggest clones take up about 4.4%. Sequenced sample: peripheral blood. The receptors shown here come from a human donor in a cohort sampled during active COVID-19.

This rearrangement joins TRBV28 to TRBJ1-2; D is undetermined. Germline CDR1 MDHEN, CDR2 SYDVKM. V lost 6 bases and J 6 bases, leaving 17 bases between the germline ends. The CDR3 sequence is 14 residues long. CDR3 sequence (DNA): TGTGCCAGCAGCCTCATCGGAGGTGCAGATGGCTACACCTTC. Translating it yields CASSLIGGADGYTF.

This rearrangement joins TRBV6-4 to TRBJ2-3; 10 nucleotides line up with TRBD2. This CDR3 spans 15 amino acids. The germline V gene has CDR1 MRHNA and CDR2 SNTAGT. The ends lost 2 bases at V and 4 bases at J; junction bases unmatched: 3. The CDR3 protein is CASSDQAGGSDTQYF. The DNA of the CDR3 is TGTGCCAGCAGTGACCAAGCGGGGGGGTCAGATACGCAGTATTTT.

This clone was seen just once. This sequence joins TRBV28 and TRBJ2-7, with TRBD1 matching 9 bases. The germline CDR1 and CDR2 sequences are MDHEN and SYDVKM. The V gene end was trimmed by 5 bases and the J gene end by 7 bases; junction bases not matched to a gene: 9. This CDR3 region has 14 residues. CDR3 sequence (DNA): TGTGCCAGCAGTATACTACAGGGGGCGGGTGAGCAGTACTTC. This sequence encodes CASSILQGAGEQYF.

The gene calls are TRBV4-2 and TRBJ2-2; D may be TRBD2 (5 bases). CDR3 length: 15 residues. Germline CDR1 LGHNA, CDR2 YNFKEQ. V lost 1 base and J 2 bases, leaving 8 bases between the germline ends. The CDR3 coding sequence is TGTGCCAGCAGCCAAGGGGGAGTTAACACCGGGGAGCTGTTTTTT. It is translated as CASSQGGVNTGELFF.

This chain links TRBV3-1 (or the pseudogene TRBV3-2) with TRBJ2-7, with a possible D match to TRBD2 (6 bases). The V end was cut by 3 bases, the J end by 4 bases, with 13 bases between. Germline V gives CDR1 LGHDT, CDR2 YNNKEL (reference sequence). This CDR3 contains 14 residues. The CDR3 DNA reads as TGTGCCAGCAGCCACGGAGGGAGTCGATACGAGCAGTACTTC. Its translation: CASSHGGSRYEQYF.

This chain connects TRBV24-1 to TRBJ2-7, with TRBD2 as a possible D gene (6 bases). Germline assignment: CDR1 KGHDR and CDR2 SFDVKD. V was shortened by 4 bases and J by 9 bases, with 18 bases between the two germline ends. The CDR3 has 14 residues. The CDR3 nucleotides are TGTGCCACCAGTGAGGGGGGACGAGAGGCTGGGCAGTACTTC. Residues: CATSEGGREAGQYF.

Only one count was recorded for this clone. The chain links TRBV6-2 or TRBV6-3 to TRBJ2-2, with D possibly TRBD1 on 6 matching bases. CDR3 size: 14 residues. The V end lost 5 bases, the J end lost 4 bases, and 11 bases lay between the germline ends. Germline V gives CDR1 MNHEY, CDR2 SVGEGT. The DNA for the CDR3 is TGTGCCAGCAGTCGCCAGGGGAGCACCGGGGAGCTGTTTTTT. The encoded protein is CASSRQGSTGELFF.

Here the CDR3 reads CASRDAGGNQPQHF. For the CDR3, the DNA is TGTGCCAGCAGGGACGCAGGGGGTAATCAGCCCCAGCATTTT. This chain links TRBV6-5 with TRBJ1-5, with 7 bases matching TRBD1. J lost 4 bases, V lost 6 bases, and 6 bases had no gene match. CDR3 length equals 14 residues. CDR1 and CDR2 (germline): MNHEY, SVGAGI.